These 27 T cell receptor beta chains came from one sample sequenced in a study of vaccination and CD4 T cells after COVID-19. This sample's treatment: approximately nine-day PBMC culture with coronavirus spike peptide pools or control peptides (ViraFEST assay). Their antigens remain unidentified. Oncomine TCR Beta short-read sequencing was applied to DNA from cultured CD4+ T cells. One entry per CDR3 protein, called by TCRdb with MiXCR from the PCR reads. The sample has about 17,000 distinct CDR3 sequences; about three fifths are singletons. The sample consisted of CD4+ T cells from blood, cultured in vitro. Receptors were obtained from a human donor who had recovered from COVID-19.

The gene calls are TRBV5-6 and TRBJ2-5; TRBD2 is a possible D gene (5 bases). V lost 0 bases and J 9 bases, leaving 15 bases between the germline ends. This CDR3 comprises 14 residues. Looked up from germline, CDR1 is SGHDT and CDR2 is YYEEEE. The CDR3 DNA reads TGTGCCAGCAGCTTGGTTTGGGCTAGCAGGCCCCAGTACTTC. Amino acids: CASSLVWASRPQYF.

This clonotype was counted between two and nine times. The chain joins TRBV7-3 to TRBJ1-6; D is possibly TRBD1 (5 bases). V was clipped by 2 bases and J by 7 bases, with 6 bases between them. The CDR3 is 13 amino acids. Germline V gene sequence: CDR1 SGHTA, CDR2 FQGTGA. This CDR3 reads CASSLDSNSPLHF. The CDR3 region has the DNA TGTGCCAGCAGCTTAGACAGCAATTCACCCCTCCACTTT. The variable domain in full, with the rest retrieved from reference TRBV7-3 and TRBJ1-6, is GAGVSQTPSNKVTEKGKYVELRCDPISGHTALYWYRQSLGQGPEFLIYFQGTGAADDSGLPNDRFFAVRPEGSVSTLKIQRTERGDSAVYLCASSLDSNSPLHFGNGTRLTVT.

V gene TRBV24-1 combines with J gene TRBJ2-1; 7 bases line up with TRBD2. Germline V gene lookup returns CDR1 KGHDR and CDR2 SFDVKD. The CDR3 is 14 amino acids. V lost 3 bases to trimming and J lost 5 bases; unmatched junction nucleotides: 3. CDR3 amino acids: CATSDPGGNNEQFF. The CDR3 region has the DNA TGTGCCACCAGTGATCCGGGGGGTAACAATGAGCAGTTCTTC.

The genes are TRBV14 and TRBJ2-7; TRBD2 might be the D (5 bases). This CDR3 spans 16 amino acids. Germline CDR1 and CDR2: SGHDN and FVKESK. Between the trimmed V and J ends, which lost 0 bases and 7 bases, there was a span of 19 bases. The CDR3 nucleotides read TGTGCCAGCAGCCAAGATTCCCAACCCGGGGTCCGAGAGCAGTACTTC. It codes for CASSQDSQPGVREQYF.

The rearrangement links TRBV20-1 to TRBJ2-2; the D gene is possibly TRBD1 (5 bases). V was pared by 0 bases and J by 8 bases, with 13 bases between. Germline CDR1 is DFQATT and CDR2 is SNEGSKA (reference sequence). There are 14 residues in the CDR3. Here the CDR3 reads CSARDRVDGGELFF. CDR3 bases: TGCAGTGCTAGAGACAGGGTCGATGGAGGGGAGCTGTTTTTT.

The rearrangement uses TRBV7-2 and TRBJ2-7; TRBD2 agrees at 12 bases. Germline CDR1 reads SGHTA; CDR2 reads FQGNSA. The ends lost 5 bases at V and 3 bases at J; junction bases unmatched: 5. This CDR3 region has 15 residues. CDR3 nucleotides: TGTGCCAGCAGCAGGAAGGGACTAGCGGGCTACGAGCAGTACTTC. It translates to CASSRKGLAGYEQYF.

V is TRBV20-1 and J is TRBJ1-5; D remains unclear. This CDR3 has 13 residues. Looked up from germline, CDR1 is DFQATT and CDR2 is SNEGSKA (reference sequence). The V end was cut by 6 bases, the J end by 0 bases, with 9 bases between. CDR3 region: CSAQASSNQPQHF. The CDR3, as DNA: TGCAGTGCCCAAGCCTCTAGCAATCAGCCCCAGCATTTT.

CDR3: CAISEKGYEQYF. CDR3 DNA: TGTGCCATCAGTGAGAAGGGTTACGAGCAGTACTTC. V gene TRBV10-3 combines with J gene TRBJ2-7; D not resolved. Germline V gene sequence: CDR1 ENHRY, CDR2 SYGVKD. Trimming stripped 2 bases from V and 4 bases from J, with 6 bases between. The CDR3 runs 12 residues.

The chain joins TRBV4-2 to TRBJ1-2, with unresolved D. Germline V gene lookup returns CDR1 LGHNA and CDR2 YNFKEQ. CDR3 length equals 16 residues. With 3 bases removed from V and 0 bases from J, the gap between germline ends came to 14 bases. CDR3 sequence (DNA): TGTGCCAGCAGCCAGCCCGGACTGCTAGCTAACTATGGCTACACCTTC. It codes for CASSQPGLLANYGYTF.

The rearrangement joins TRBV6-2 or TRBV6-3 to TRBJ2-7, with 9 bases lining up with TRBD1. With V trimmed by 5 bases and J by 2 bases, 13 bases remained unmatched. The CDR3 covers 17 residues. Per the germline V gene, CDR1 is MNHEY and CDR2 is SVGEGT. CDR3 bases: TGTGCCAGCAGTACAACTACGGGACAGGGACAGCCCTACGAGCAGTACTTC. Its translation is CASSTTTGQGQPYEQYF.

This chain uses TRBV20-1 with TRBJ2-2; TRBD1 or TRBD2 may be the D gene (7 bases each). The V gene lost 7 bases and the J gene lost 2 bases, with 14 bases spanning the gap. The CDR3 consists of 14 residues. Germline-derived CDR1 and CDR2 are DFQATT and SNEGSKA (reference sequence). As DNA, the CDR3 is TGCAGTGTGGGAGGGGGCGCAAACACCGGGGAGCTGTTTTTT. Amino acid sequence: CSVGGGANTGELFF.

This clonotype was seen only a few times. This chain links TRBV24-1 with TRBJ2-2; a possible D gene is TRBD1 (6 bases). Trimming left V 6 bases short and J 4 bases short, with 14 bases between. CDR1 is KGHDR, CDR2 SFDVKD, per germline. This CDR3 region has 15 residues. CDR3 sequence (DNA): TGTGCCACCAGTCCGACAGGACGACTCACCGGGGAGCTGTTTTTT. Translating it yields CATSPTGRLTGELFF.

This clonotype was detected only a few times. This chain connects TRBV7-9 to TRBJ2-3; perhaps TRBD2 as D (6 bases). The CDR3 has 17 amino acids. The germline V gene encodes CDR1 SEHNR and CDR2 FQNEAQ (reference sequence). V lost 3 bases and J 0 bases, leaving 16 bases between the germline ends. This CDR3 reads CASSFGGTLYSTDTQYF. The CDR3 region has the DNA TGTGCCAGCAGCTTCGGCGGGACTTTGTATAGCACAGATACGCAGTATTTT.

In this sample, this clonotype is medium-sized. The CDR3 protein is CASSTAPGGRTEAFF. Written as DNA, the CDR3 is TGTGCCAGTAGTACTGCCCCAGGGGGGAGGACTGAAGCTTTCTTT. The J gene is TRBJ1-1, the V gene TRBV19; the match to TRBD1 covers 7 bases. Per the germline V gene, CDR1 is LNHDA and CDR2 is SQIVND (reference sequence). The CDR3 consists of 15 residues. Germline trimming cut 4 bases from V and 5 bases from J; bases unmatched to any gene: 10.

This sequence joins TRBV6-1 and TRBJ2-5, with D perhaps matching TRBD2 (5 bases). With 7 bases removed from V and 3 bases from J, the gap between germline ends came to 12 bases. The CDR3 length is 13 residues. Germline CDR1 reads MNHNS; CDR2 reads SASEGT. CDR3 amino acids: CASNRGQEETQYF. The CDR3 bases are TGTGCCAGCAATCGAGGGCAAGAAGAGACCCAGTACTTC.

This clonotype was detected only a few times. The rearrangement links TRBV11-1 to TRBJ2-3; 10 positions agree with TRBD2. V trimming: 1 base; J trimming: 6 bases; junction bases outside the gene matches: 7. Germline CDR1 and CDR2: SGHAT and FQDESV (reference sequence). The CDR3 totals 16 residues. This chain's CDR3 is CASSLEAGGPGDTQYF. The CDR3, as DNA: TGTGCCAGCAGCTTAGAAGCGGGAGGGCCAGGGGATACGCAGTATTTT.

The chain links TRBV7-9 to TRBJ2-7, with TRBD1 matching over 9 bases. The CDR3 has 17 residues. The germline gives CDR1 SEHNR, CDR2 FQNEAQ (reference sequence). Germline trimming cut 1 base from V and 2 bases from J; bases unmatched to any gene: 9. CDR3 sequence: CASSLGSPGQGPYEQYF. In DNA, the CDR3 is TGTGCCAGCAGCTTAGGATCGCCGGGACAGGGACCCTACGAGCAGTACTTC.

V is TRBV20-1 and J is TRBJ2-1, with D perhaps matching TRBD1 (6 bases). Germline values: CDR1 DFQATT, CDR2 SNEGSKA (reference sequence). V gave up 4 bases and J gave up 4 bases, with 14 bases separating them. The CDR3 runs to 14 residues. The CDR3 DNA reads TGCAGTGCTAAAACGGGACACCTATACAATGAGCAGTTCTTC. Amino acids: CSAKTGHLYNEQFF.

The V call is TRBV6-1, the J call TRBJ2-7; TRBD1 might be the D (5 bases). CDR1 and CDR2 from the germline V gene are MNHNS and SASEGT. The length of the CDR3 is 12 residues. V was cut by 6 bases and J by 4 bases, with 10 bases left in between. The chain's CDR3 is CASRHAGYEQYF. The CDR3, as DNA: TGTGCCAGCAGGCACGCAGGGTACGAGCAGTACTTC.

This chain links TRBV7-9 with TRBJ2-1; 8 nucleotides agree with TRBD2. The CDR3 length is 13 residues. The germline V gene encodes CDR1 SEHNR and CDR2 FQNEAQ (reference sequence). Trimming cost V 2 bases and J 10 bases; bases outside gene matches: 4. The CDR3 region is CASSLPGGTEQFF. The CDR3 DNA reads TGTGCCAGCAGCTTACCGGGGGGGACAGAGCAGTTCTTC.

The chain combines TRBV27 with TRBJ2-7, with D uncertain. The germline V gene has CDR1 MNHEY and CDR2 SMNVEV (reference sequence). Trimming took 0 bases from V and 2 from J, leaving 11 bases between them. This CDR3 is built from 15 residues. The DNA for the CDR3 is TGTGCCAGCAGTTTATCTCACCGGGTACCCTACGAGCAGTACTTC. It is translated as CASSLSHRVPYEQYF.

V gene TRBV7-2 combines with J gene TRBJ2-2; 7 nucleotides agree with TRBD1. The germline V gene encodes CDR1 SGHTA and CDR2 FQGNSA. With 4 bases clipped from V and 2 bases from J, the junction kept 7 bases outside the gene matches. The CDR3 runs to 16 residues. In DNA, the CDR3 is TGTGCCAGCAGCTCCCAGGACAGGCGAAACACCGGGGAGCTGTTTTTT. The encoded protein is CASSSQDRRNTGELFF.

This clonotype was seen a handful of times. This chain links TRBV7-6 with TRBJ1-1; TRBD1 agrees at 10 bases. CDR1 is SGHVS and CDR2 is FNYEAQ in the germline V gene. The CDR3 sequence is 14 residues long. J was trimmed by 5 bases and V by 3 bases; bases with no gene match: 3. In nucleotides, the CDR3 is TGTGCCAGCAGCTTGTCGGACAGGGGGACTGAAGCTTTCTTT. Translation gives CASSLSDRGTEAFF. Variable domain in full (rest from reference TRBV7-6 and TRBJ1-1): GAGVSQSPRYKVTKRGQDVALRCDPISGHVSLYWYRQALGQGPEFLTYFNYEAQQDKSGLPNDRFSAERPEGSISTLTIQRTEQRDSAMYRCASSLSDRGTEAFFGQGTRLTVV.

The chain links TRBV7-3 to TRBJ1-2; tentatively, D is TRBD1 (5 bases). Trimming shortened V by 5 bases and J by 0 bases, and 13 bases separated the two germline ends. The CDR3 has 15 amino acids. CDR1 is SGHTA, CDR2 FQGTGA, per germline. The CDR3, as DNA: TGTGCCAGCAGCCCGCGGGACGGAGCTAACTATGGCTACACCTTC. Protein: CASSPRDGANYGYTF. The full variable domain, with the rest looked up from reference TRBV7-3 and TRBJ1-2, is GAGVSQTPSNKVTEKGKYVELRCDPISGHTALYWYRQSLGQGPEFLIYFQGTGAADDSGLPNDRFFAVRPEGSVSTLKIQRTERGDSAVYLCASSPRDGANYGYTFGSGTRLTVV.

Written as DNA, the CDR3 is TGTGCCTGGGATCCGGGACAGAATATTAAGTACTTC. The encoded protein is CAWDPGQNIKYF. This chain links TRBV30 with TRBJ2-7; 7 bases align to TRBD1. The germline V gene has CDR1 GTSNPN and CDR2 SVGIG (reference sequence). This CDR3 region has 12 residues. V lost 5 bases, J lost 11 bases, and 12 bases stayed unmatched.

This sequence joins TRBV27 and TRBJ2-5; D tentatively reads TRBD1 or TRBD2 (5 bases each). This CDR3 spans 18 amino acids. Germline CDR1 and CDR2: MNHEY and SMNVEV (reference sequence). V was clipped by 8 bases and J by 0 bases, with 25 bases between them. CDR3 nucleotides: TGTGCCAGCGCCCCGAACCGGGACCTTGCCCTGTACCAAGAGACCCAGTACTTC. Its protein is CASAPNRDLALYQETQYF.

Turning to this clonotype: One end of the junction does not line up with germline, which may come from a read error. The chain links TRBV27 to TRBJ1-6, with D perhaps TRBD1 (5 bases). CDR1 is MNHEY, CDR2 SMNVEV, per germline (reference sequence). This CDR3 spans 17 amino acids. The CDR3 region is CASRQLSGTSFNSPLHF. The CDR3 DNA follows: TGTGCCAGTAGACAACTGTCCGGGACGTCCTTTAATTCACCCCTCCACTTT.